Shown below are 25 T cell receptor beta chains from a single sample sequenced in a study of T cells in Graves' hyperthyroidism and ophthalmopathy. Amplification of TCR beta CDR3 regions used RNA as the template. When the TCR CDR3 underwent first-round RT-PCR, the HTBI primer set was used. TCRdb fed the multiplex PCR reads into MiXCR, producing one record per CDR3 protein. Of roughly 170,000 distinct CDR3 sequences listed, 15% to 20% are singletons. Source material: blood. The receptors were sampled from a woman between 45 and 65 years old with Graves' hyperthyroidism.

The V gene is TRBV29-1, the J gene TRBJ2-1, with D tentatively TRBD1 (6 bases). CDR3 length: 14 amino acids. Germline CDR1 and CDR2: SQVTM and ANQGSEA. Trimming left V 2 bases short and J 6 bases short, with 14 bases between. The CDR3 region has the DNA TGCAGCGTTGAACAGGGGCCTGTATGCAATGAGCAGTTCTTC. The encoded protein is CSVEQGPVCNEQFF.

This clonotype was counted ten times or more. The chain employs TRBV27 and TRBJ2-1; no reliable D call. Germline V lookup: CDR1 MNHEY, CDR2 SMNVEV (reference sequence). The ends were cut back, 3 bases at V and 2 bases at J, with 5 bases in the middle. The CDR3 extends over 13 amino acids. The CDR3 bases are TGTGCCAGCAGTTTCAGTGCCTACAATGAGCAGTTCTTC. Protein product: CASSFSAYNEQFF.

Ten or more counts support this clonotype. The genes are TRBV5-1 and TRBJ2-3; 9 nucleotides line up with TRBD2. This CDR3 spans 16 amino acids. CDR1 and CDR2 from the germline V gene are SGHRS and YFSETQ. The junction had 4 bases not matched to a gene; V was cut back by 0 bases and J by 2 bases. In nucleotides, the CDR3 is TGCGCCAGCAGCTTGGATGAGCGGGGGGACACAGATACGCAGTATTTT. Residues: CASSLDERGDTDTQYF.

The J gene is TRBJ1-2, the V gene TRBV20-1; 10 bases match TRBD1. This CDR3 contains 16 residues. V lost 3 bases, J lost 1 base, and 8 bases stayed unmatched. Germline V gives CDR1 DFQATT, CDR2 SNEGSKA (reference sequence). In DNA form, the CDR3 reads TGCAGTGCTAGGTTCGGGACAGGGGATCTTAACTATGGCTACACCTTC. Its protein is CSARFGTGDLNYGYTF.

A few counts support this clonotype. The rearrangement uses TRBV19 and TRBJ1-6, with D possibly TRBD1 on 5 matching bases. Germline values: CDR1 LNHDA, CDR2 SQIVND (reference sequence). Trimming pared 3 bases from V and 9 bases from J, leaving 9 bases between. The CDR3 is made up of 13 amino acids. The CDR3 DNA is TGTGCCAGTAGTATTTACGGGGGTTCACCCCTCCACTTT. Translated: CASSIYGGSPLHF.

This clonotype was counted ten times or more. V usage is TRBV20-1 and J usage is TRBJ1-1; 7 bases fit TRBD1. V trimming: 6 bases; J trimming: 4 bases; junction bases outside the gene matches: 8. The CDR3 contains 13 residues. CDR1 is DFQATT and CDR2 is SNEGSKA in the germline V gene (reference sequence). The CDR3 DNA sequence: TGCAGTGCGACTAAGACAGGGAGCACTGAAGCTTTCTTT. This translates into CSATKTGSTEAFF.

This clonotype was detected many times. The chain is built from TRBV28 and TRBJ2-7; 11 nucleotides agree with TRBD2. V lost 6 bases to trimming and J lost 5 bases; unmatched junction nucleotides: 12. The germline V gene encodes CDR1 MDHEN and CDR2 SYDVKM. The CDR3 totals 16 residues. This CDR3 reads CASSSYLAGGKNEQYF. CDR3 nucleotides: TGTGCCAGCAGCTCATACCTAGCGGGGGGTAAAAACGAGCAGTACTTC.

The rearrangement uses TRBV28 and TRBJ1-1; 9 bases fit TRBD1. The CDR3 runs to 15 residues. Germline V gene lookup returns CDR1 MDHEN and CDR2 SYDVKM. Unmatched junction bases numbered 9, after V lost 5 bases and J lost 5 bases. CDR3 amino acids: CASSGAGQGETEAFF. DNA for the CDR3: TGTGCCAGCAGTGGCGCGGGACAGGGTGAAACTGAAGCTTTCTTT.

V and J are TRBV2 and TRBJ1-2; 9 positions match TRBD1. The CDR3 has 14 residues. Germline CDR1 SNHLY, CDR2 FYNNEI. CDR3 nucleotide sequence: TGTGTCATCCGGGAAGCGACAGGGGGGTATCGCTACACCTTC. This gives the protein CVIREATGGYRYTF.

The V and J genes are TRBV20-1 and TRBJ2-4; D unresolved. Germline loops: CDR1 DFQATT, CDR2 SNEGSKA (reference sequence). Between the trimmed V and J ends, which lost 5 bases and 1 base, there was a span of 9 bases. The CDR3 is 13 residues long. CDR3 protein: CSAFGYAKNIQYF. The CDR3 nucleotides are TGCAGTGCTTTCGGTTACGCCAAAAACATTCAGTACTTC.

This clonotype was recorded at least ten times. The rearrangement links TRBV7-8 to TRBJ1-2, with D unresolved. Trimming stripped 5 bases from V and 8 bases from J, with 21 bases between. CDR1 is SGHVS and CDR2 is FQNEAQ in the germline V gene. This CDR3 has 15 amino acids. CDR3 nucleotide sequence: TGTGCCAGCAGCCTTCTGGCCGGTCGTGGTTCCGGCTACACCTTC. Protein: CASSLLAGRGSGYTF.

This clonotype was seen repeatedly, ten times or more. The CDR3 coding sequence is TGTGCCAGCAGTTTAACGATCAACACAGCGGGGGTCTACAATGAGCAGTTCTTC. As protein: CASSLTINTAGVYNEQFF. The genes are TRBV12-3 or TRBV12-4 and TRBJ2-1; 8 bases align to TRBD2. The CDR3 covers 18 residues. V was pared by 2 bases and J by 3 bases, with 12 bases of the junction left unmatched.

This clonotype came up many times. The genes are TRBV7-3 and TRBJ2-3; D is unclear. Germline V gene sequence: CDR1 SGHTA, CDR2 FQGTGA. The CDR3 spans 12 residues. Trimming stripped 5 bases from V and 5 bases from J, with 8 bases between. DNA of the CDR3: TGTGCCAGCAGCACCCCAGGAGATACGCAGTATTTT. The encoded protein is CASSTPGDTQYF.

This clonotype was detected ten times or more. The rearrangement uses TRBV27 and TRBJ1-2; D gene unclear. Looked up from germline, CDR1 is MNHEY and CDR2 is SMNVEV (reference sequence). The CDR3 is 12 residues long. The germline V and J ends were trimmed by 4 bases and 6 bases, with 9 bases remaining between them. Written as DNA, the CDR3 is TGTGCCAGCAGTTCCTTGGGCAATGGCTACACCTTC. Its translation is CASSSLGNGYTF.

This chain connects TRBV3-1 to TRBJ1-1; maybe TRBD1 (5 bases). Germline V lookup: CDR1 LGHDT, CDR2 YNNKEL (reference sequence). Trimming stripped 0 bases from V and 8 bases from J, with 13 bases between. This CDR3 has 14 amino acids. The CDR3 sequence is CASSQEVGGAEAFF. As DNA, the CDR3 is TGTGCCAGCAGCCAAGAAGTGGGGGGAGCAGAAGCTTTCTTT.

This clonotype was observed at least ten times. In DNA form, the CDR3 reads TGTGCCAGCAGTTTATCGGTCCGAACGACGGGTGAAGCTTTCTTT. Its translation: CASSLSVRTTGEAFF. This chain links TRBV28 with TRBJ1-1, with D uncertain. Germline V lookup: CDR1 MDHEN, CDR2 SYDVKM. V dropped 1 base and J dropped 7 bases, with 16 bases sitting between them. The CDR3 contains 15 residues.

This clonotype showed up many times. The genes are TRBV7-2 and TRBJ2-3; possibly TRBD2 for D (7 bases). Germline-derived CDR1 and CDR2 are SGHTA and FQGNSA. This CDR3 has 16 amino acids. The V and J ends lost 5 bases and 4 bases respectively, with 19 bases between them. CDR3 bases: TGTGCCAGCAGCCTGACAGGCCCGGGGGGCTCAGATACGCAGTATTTT. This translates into CASSLTGPGGSDTQYF.

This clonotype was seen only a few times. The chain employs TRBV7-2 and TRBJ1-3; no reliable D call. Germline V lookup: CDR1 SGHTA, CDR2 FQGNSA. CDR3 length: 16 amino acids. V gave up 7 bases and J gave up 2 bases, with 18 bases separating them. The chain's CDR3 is CASTPPAGVAGNTIYF. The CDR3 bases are TGTGCCAGCACCCCCCCGGCCGGGGTCGCTGGAAACACCATATATTTT.

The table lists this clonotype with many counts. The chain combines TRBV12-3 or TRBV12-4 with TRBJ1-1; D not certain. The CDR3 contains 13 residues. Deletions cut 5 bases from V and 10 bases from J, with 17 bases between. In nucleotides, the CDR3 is TGTGCCAGCAGTCTGGGCCACTTAAAGGGAGCTTTCTTT. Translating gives CASSLGHLKGAFF.

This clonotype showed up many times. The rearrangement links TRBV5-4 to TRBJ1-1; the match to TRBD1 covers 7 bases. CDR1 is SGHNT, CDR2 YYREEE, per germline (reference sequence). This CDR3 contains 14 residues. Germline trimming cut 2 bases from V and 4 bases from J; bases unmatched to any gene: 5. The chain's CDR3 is CASSFHAGGTEAFF. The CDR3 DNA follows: TGTGCCAGCAGCTTCCACGCAGGGGGCACTGAAGCTTTCTTT.

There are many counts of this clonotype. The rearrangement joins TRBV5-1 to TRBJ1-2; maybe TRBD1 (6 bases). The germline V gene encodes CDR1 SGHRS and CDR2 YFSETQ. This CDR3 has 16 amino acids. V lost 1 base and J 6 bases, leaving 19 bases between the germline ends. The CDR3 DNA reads TGCGCCAGCAGCTTGTATCTCAGGGGCGCAGGCGATGGCTACACCTTC. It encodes CASSLYLRGAGDGYTF.

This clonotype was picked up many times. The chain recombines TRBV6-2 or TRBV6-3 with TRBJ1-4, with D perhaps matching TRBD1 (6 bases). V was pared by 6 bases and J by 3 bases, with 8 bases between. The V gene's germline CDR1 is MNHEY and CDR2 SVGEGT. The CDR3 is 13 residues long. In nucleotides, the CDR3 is TGTGCCAGCAGGGACAGATCTAATGAAAAACTGTTTTTT. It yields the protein CASRDRSNEKLFF.

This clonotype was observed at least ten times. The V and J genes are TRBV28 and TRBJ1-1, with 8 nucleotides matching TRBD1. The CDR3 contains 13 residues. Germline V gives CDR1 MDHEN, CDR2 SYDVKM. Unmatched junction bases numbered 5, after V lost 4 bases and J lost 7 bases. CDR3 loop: CASSSGTGIEAFF. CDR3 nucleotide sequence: TGTGCCAGCAGTTCAGGGACAGGTATTGAAGCTTTCTTT. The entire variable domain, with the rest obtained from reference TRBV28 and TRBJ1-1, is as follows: DVKVTQSSRYLVKRTGEKVFLECVQDMDHENMFWYRQDPGLGLRLIYFSYDVKMKEKGDIPEGYSVSREKKERFSLILESASTNQTSMYLCASSSGTGIEAFFGQGTRLTVV.

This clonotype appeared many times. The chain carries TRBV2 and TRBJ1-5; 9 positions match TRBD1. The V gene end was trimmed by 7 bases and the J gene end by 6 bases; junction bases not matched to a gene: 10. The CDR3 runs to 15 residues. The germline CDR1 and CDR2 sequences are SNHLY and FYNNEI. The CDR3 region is CASKPSGTGFQPQHF. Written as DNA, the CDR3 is TGTGCCAGCAAGCCTTCCGGGACAGGGTTTCAGCCCCAGCATTTT.

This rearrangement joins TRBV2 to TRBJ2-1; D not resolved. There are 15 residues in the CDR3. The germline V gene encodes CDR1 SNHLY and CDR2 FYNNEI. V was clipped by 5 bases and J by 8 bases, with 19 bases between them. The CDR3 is CASSSRPLDGYEQFF. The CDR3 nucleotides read TGTGCCAGCAGTTCTAGGCCCCTGGATGGCTATGAGCAGTTCTTC. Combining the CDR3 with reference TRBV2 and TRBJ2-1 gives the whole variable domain EPEVTQTPSHQVTQMGQEVILRCVPISNHLYFYWYRQILGQKVEFLVSFYNNEISEKSEIFDDQFSVERPDGSNFTLKIRSTKLEDSAMYFCASSSRPLDGYEQFFGPGTRLTVL.